Listed here are 15 T cell receptor beta chains from one sample, sequenced in a study of shared clonotypes between healthy human individuals. Clones were read by immunoSEQ multiplex PCR, and TCRdb kept only the in-frame ones, dropping some. The sample lists around 1,000,000 clones; 60% to 85% were seen once. Input material: memory CD4+ T cells from PBMCs. The subset denotes: CD45RA-negative fraction. The source of these receptors is a man between 18 and 35 years old in good health. Some clones in this sample may be carry-over from other donors' samples.

This CDR3 is CASSSHSPENTQYF. CDR3 sequence (DNA): TGTGCCAGCAGCTCCCACTCCCCGGAAAATACGCAGTATTTT. This chain joins TRBV7-6 and TRBJ2-3; D remains unclear. Germline values: CDR1 SGHVS, CDR2 FNYEAQ. Trimming shortened V by 4 bases and J by 7 bases, and 15 bases separated the two germline ends. The CDR3 runs to 14 residues.

This clone was counted once. The rearrangement links TRBV5-1 to TRBJ1-1, with D uncertain. The CDR3 has 11 residues. From germline, CDR1 is SGHRS and CDR2 YFSETQ. Deletions cut 6 bases from V and 3 bases from J, with 6 bases between. The CDR3 coding sequence is TGCGCCAGCACCCGTGACACTGAAGCTTTCTTT. It codes for CASTRDTEAFF.

The chain is built from TRBV4-1 and TRBJ2-7; D tentatively reads TRBD1 or TRBD2 (5 bases each). V shed 4 bases and J shed 3 bases, with 10 bases lying between them. The CDR3 runs 13 residues. Germline CDR1 MGHRA, CDR2 YSYEKL. The CDR3 region has the DNA TGCGCCAGCAGCCGGGGACCCTACTACGAGCAGTACTTC. Its translation is CASSRGPYYEQYF.

This clone was picked up many times. The rearrangement uses TRBV19 and TRBJ2-1; 8 positions agree with TRBD2. The length of the CDR3 is 13 residues. Germline V gene lookup returns CDR1 LNHDA and CDR2 SQIVND (reference sequence). V lost 7 bases to trimming and J lost 7 bases; unmatched junction nucleotides: 6. The CDR3 spells CASIERGRNEQFF. CDR3 DNA sequence: TGTGCCAGTATCGAGCGGGGGAGGAATGAGCAGTTCTTC.

The V and J genes are TRBV11-2 and TRBJ2-7; maybe TRBD1 (6 bases). V dropped 3 bases and J dropped 5 bases, with 17 bases sitting between them. The CDR3 covers 15 residues. The germline gives CDR1 SGHAT, CDR2 FQNNGV. In DNA, the CDR3 is TGTGCCAGCAGCTTTCGGCAGGGGTTATCCCACGAGCAGTACTTC. Translation: CASSFRQGLSHEQYF. The full variable domain, with the rest looked up from reference TRBV11-2 and TRBJ2-7, is EAGVAQSPRYKIIEKRQSVAFWCNPISGHATLYWYQQILGQGPKLLIQFQNNGVVDDSQLPKDRFSAERLKGVDSTLKIQPAKLEDSAVYLCASSFRQGLSHEQYFGPGTRLTVT.

V gene TRBV11-2 combines with J gene TRBJ2-7; 14 bases agree with TRBD2. CDR3 length: 15 residues. Germline values: CDR1 SGHAT, CDR2 FQNNGV. The trim removed 5 bases at V and 2 bases at J, leaving 2 bases unmatched. CDR3 loop: CASSKGLAGAYEQYF. CDR3 nucleotides: TGTGCCAGCAGCAAGGGACTAGCGGGAGCCTACGAGCAGTACTTC.

V usage is TRBV7-9 and J usage is TRBJ2-7; weak D call: TRBD1 (6 bases). This CDR3 spans 14 amino acids. Trimming left V 2 bases short and J 4 bases short, with 12 bases between. Germline V lookup: CDR1 SEHNR, CDR2 FQNEAQ (reference sequence). The CDR3 loop reads CASSLSQGQYEQYF. In DNA form, the CDR3 reads TGTGCCAGCAGCTTATCCCAGGGGCAGTACGAGCAGTACTTC.

V usage is TRBV7-9 and J usage is TRBJ2-7, with a tentative D call TRBD2 (6 bases). Deletions cut 5 bases from V and 0 bases from J, with 14 bases between. The germline gives CDR1 SEHNR, CDR2 FQNEAQ (reference sequence). The CDR3 contains 15 residues. CDR3 in amino acids: CASSLSSASSYEQYF. The CDR3 DNA follows: TGTGCCAGCAGCCTATCTAGCGCCAGCTCCTACGAGCAGTACTTC.

Remarks on this clone: Additional DNA sequences in this sample encode the identical CDR3. V and J are TRBV18 and TRBJ1-5; TRBD1 matches 11 bases. CDR1 and CDR2 (germline): KGHSH, LQKENI. The CDR3 totals 14 residues. Trimming cost V 3 bases and J 7 bases; bases outside gene matches: 2. The DNA of the CDR3 is TGTGCCAGCTCACCGGGACAGGGGGACCAGCCCCAGCATTTT. It yields the protein CASSPGQGDQPQHF.

This chain uses TRBV9 with TRBJ2-2; tentatively, D is TRBD1 (5 bases). The CDR3 consists of 16 residues. V gave up 2 bases and J gave up 1 base, with 12 bases separating them. Per the germline V gene, CDR1 is SGDLS and CDR2 is YYNGEE. The CDR3 loop reads CASSVARQGNTGELFF. DNA of the CDR3: TGTGCCAGCAGCGTTGCCCGGCAGGGGAACACCGGGGAGCTGTTTTTT.

Comments on this clone: A clone one base away is much larger, so this may be a read error. At the DNA level, this CDR3 is encoded by other sequences in the same sample as well. The J gene is TRBJ2-7, the V gene TRBV30; D call uncertain. Trimming pared 1 base from V and 4 bases from J, leaving 8 bases between. From germline, CDR1 is GTSNPN and CDR2 SVGIG (reference sequence). The CDR3 is 12 residues long. CDR3 residues: CAWSGGRYEQYF. CDR3 nucleotide sequence: TGTGCCTGGAGTGGTGGGCGTTACGAGCAGTACTTC.

This clone has just a few counts. The same CDR3 arises from other DNA sequences in this sample as well. This chain joins TRBV28 and TRBJ2-5; TRBD2 matches at 9 bases. The J call could be wrong; TRBJ2-7 is a better fit for the DNA end. This CDR3 has 14 residues. The germline V gene has CDR1 MDHEN and CDR2 SYDVKM. CDR3 DNA: TGTGCCAGCAGTTTGCGGGAGGGAGCCTACGAGCAGTACTTC. This sequence encodes CASSLREGAYEQYF.

The CDR3 nucleotides are TGTGCCATAAAGGAAGTAGCGGGGGAATACAATGAGCAGTTCTTC. Residues: CAIKEVAGEYNEQFF. The J gene is TRBJ2-1, the V gene TRBV10-3, with 9 bases fitting TRBD2. The CDR3 runs 15 residues. V shed 9 bases and J 4 bases; nucleotides not matched to a gene: 10. Germline CDR1 is ENHRY and CDR2 is SYGVKD.

Note on this clone: A junction boundary mismatches the germline segment, possibly from a read error. This chain links TRBV19 with TRBJ2-6; the D call may be TRBD1 or TRBD2 (6 bases each). The CDR3 length is 15 residues. Germline V gene lookup returns CDR1 LNHDA and CDR2 SQIVND (reference sequence). This CDR3 reads CASRGTPSGANVLAF. The CDR3 DNA follows: TGTGCCAGCCGCGGGACACCCTCTGGGGCCAACGTCCTGGCTTTC.

This clone was observed a handful of times. At the DNA level, this CDR3 is encoded by other sequences in the same sample as well. This chain connects TRBV20-1 to TRBJ1-3; D uncertain. V was cut by 1 base and J by 3 bases, with 1 base left in between. Germline V gives CDR1 DFQATT, CDR2 SNEGSKA (reference sequence). The CDR3 contains 11 residues. The CDR3 spells CSARGGNTIYF. CDR3 bases: TGCAGTGCTAGAGGTGGAAACACCATATATTTT.